This T cell receptor beta chain was recovered during a study of T cells in Graves' hyperthyroidism and ophthalmopathy. Germline CDR1 and CDR2: WNHNN and SYGVQD (reference sequence). The CDR3 contains 15 residues. Germline trimming cut 2 bases from V and 6 bases from J; bases unmatched to any gene: 8. Comments on this clonotype: What it binds is unknown.

Uncontrolled infections, other autoimmune diseases, pregnancy or lactation led to exclusion of patients. Diagnosis rested on symptoms, serum thyroxine and TRAb, thyroid ultrasound, and orbital computed tomography. TCR beta CDR3 sequences were amplified from RNA transcripts. The TCR CDR3 was amplified in a first-round RT-PCR using the HTBI primer set. A single record per CDR3 protein comes from TCRdb applying MiXCR to the multiplex PCR reads. The sample includes a few hundred thousand distinct CDR3 sequences, around a fifth of them seen just once. Overall study results and limits: The model identified upcoming ophthalmopathy a median around 7.1 months ahead of onset.

This clonotype was obtained from a man aged 50-59 years with Graves' ophthalmopathy. The chain employs TRBV10-1 and TRBJ2-7; 9 positions agree with TRBD1. The sample consisted of blood. This CDR3 is CASSERKTGGSEQYF. For the CDR3, the DNA is TGCGCCAGCAGTGAGAGGAAGACAGGGGGGAGCGAGCAGTACTTC.